The sequence of this TCR beta chain was determined in a study of blood T cell repertoires in COVID-19. Study details: Both acute and convalescent COVID-19 samples were obtained from the United States, Italy and Spain. The analysed material was cDNA or gDNA that came from T cells, B-cell-depleted T cells, or PBMCs.

How the authors handled the data: Estimation of nucleated cell counts was performed using reference gene primer amplification. Profiling relied on immunoSEQ multiplex PCR, and the TCRdb table lists in-frame clones only, not all of them. That table supplies the V and J calls and clone size; D and trimming were determined from the DNA. In the table there are 190,000 or so clones, approximately 87% of which are singletons. Germline assignment: CDR1 MNHEY and CDR2 SVGAGI. J gave up 8 bases and V 4 bases, and 6 bases lay outside the gene matches. This CDR3 spans 15 amino acids. The chain joins TRBV6-5 to TRBJ2-1, with TRBD1 matching over 12 bases. Sample: peripheral blood. The receptor was derived from a man in his sixties who had recovered from COVID-19. CDR3 DNA: TGTGCCAGCAGTTGGGACAGGGGGCATCGGGATGAGCAGTTCTTC. It encodes CASSWDRGHRDEQFF.